This T cell receptor (beta chain) was recovered during a study of blood T cell repertoires in COVID-19. Looking at the study overall: Whether acute or convalescent, the COVID-19 samples came from the United States, Italy and Spain. T cells, B-cell-depleted T cells, or PBMCs supplied cDNA or gDNA.

CDR1 is LGHDT and CDR2 is YNNKEL in the germline V gene (reference sequence). Trimming took 1 base from V and 5 from J; bases not matched to a gene: 4. The CDR3 spans 15 residues. Original data processing: Estimation of nucleated cell counts was performed using reference gene primer amplification. Method: immunoSEQ multiplex PCR; TCRdb's copy keeps in-frame clones and lacks some. V, J and clone size were drawn from that table, and D and trimming were deduced from the DNA. The sample shows fewer than 350,000 clones, 70% to 90% of them seen only once. Enrollment of patients from Seattle took place during active infection, with longitudinal follow-up.

The chain employs TRBV3-1 (or the pseudogene TRBV3-2) and TRBJ2-2, with TRBD1 matching over 7 bases. The sample was peripheral blood. This receptor was obtained from a woman younger than 45 with COVID-19, enrolled during active disease. CDR3 DNA: TGTGCCAGCAGCCAAGTTGACAGGGAGACCGGGGAGCTGTTTTTT. This gives the protein CASSQVDRETGELFF.